This is a list of T cell receptor beta chains from one sample in a study of glioma-infiltrating T cells. MiXCR, applied by TCRdb to the multiplex PCR reads, yields one record per CDR3 protein. The sample includes 150,000 to 200,000 distinct CDR3 sequences, 30% to 40% of them seen just once. Specimen: glioma tissue, nonneoplastic brain tissue, or PBMCs (not recorded which). These receptors were taken from a human donor with low-grade glioma or glioblastoma, undergoing nonglioma brain surgery, or in good health (not recorded which). The CDR3 runs from the conserved cysteine through the conserved F or W. D genes are given only for firm matches. Size is omitted from some rows. Given values are once, few, many or a class for expanded clones.

v_call	d_call	j_call	clone_size	cdr3_aa	cdr3_nt
TRBV7-3	TRBD1	TRBJ2-2	few	CASTGPRGRTGELFF	TGTGCCAGCACGGGCCCCAGGGGGCGCACCGGGGAGCTGTTTTTT
TRBV18	NA	TRBJ2-5	many	CASSSLASGETQYF	TGTGCCAGCTCAAGCCTAGCGAGCGGAGAGACCCAGTACTTC
TRBV27	NA	TRBJ2-7	many	CASSSEGLGYEQYF	TGTGCCAGCAGTTCGGAGGGGTTGGGGTACGAGCAGTACTTC
TRBV19	NA	TRBJ2-7	many	CASSTSGYEQYF	TGTGCCAGTAGTACTTCAGGGTACGAGCAGTACTTC
TRBV7-2	NA	TRBJ1-1	many	CASSLGWANTEAFF	TGTGCCAGCAGCTTAGGGTGGGCGAACACTGAAGCTTTCTTT
TRBV6-2/TRBV6-3	NA	TRBJ2-1	many	CASSYYEGAVF	TGTGCCAGCAGTTACTATGAGGGAGCGGTCTTC
TRBV7-9	NA	TRBJ2-1	NA	CASSSGLVRDEQFF	TGTGCCAGCAGCTCGGGACTCGTAAGGGATGAGCAGTTCTTC
TRBV15	NA	TRBJ1-5	many	CATSRRDRSNQPQHF	TGTGCCACCAGCAGACGCGACAGGAGTAATCAGCCCCAGCATTTT
TRBV20-1	TRBD1	TRBJ1-5	many	CSAQTGEVQPQHF	TGCAGTGCTCAGACAGGGGAAGTGCAGCCCCAGCATTTT
TRBV10-3	NA	TRBJ1-1	many	CAISESGSLETEAFF	TGTGCCATCAGTGAGTCGGGCAGCTTGGAGACTGAAGCTTTCTTT